These 16 T cell receptor beta chains share one sample of origin, sequenced in a study of blood T cell repertoires in COVID-19. Measured with immunoSEQ multiplex PCR; TCRdb has only the in-frame clones, and not every one. The sample consists of fewer than 80,000 clones, around 74% of them appearing once. Sequencing input: peripheral blood. All receptors derive from a woman older than 75 with active or convalescent COVID-19.

The chain is built from TRBV13 and TRBJ2-5; tentatively, D is TRBD2 (7 bases). The CDR3 length is 17 residues. V dropped 5 bases and J dropped 0 bases, with 19 bases sitting between them. Germline V gives CDR1 PRHDT, CDR2 FYEKMQ (reference sequence). CDR3 DNA sequence: TGTGCCAGCAGCCGGGGGGCGGGGCGGAGATACCAAGAGACCCAGTACTTC. It codes for CASSRGAGRRYQETQYF.

The rearrangement links TRBV11-2 to TRBJ2-1; weak D call: TRBD2 (5 bases). This CDR3 region has 14 residues. Germline V lookup: CDR1 SGHAT, CDR2 FQNNGV. Trimming pared 4 bases from V and 8 bases from J, leaving 15 bases between. The CDR3 DNA sequence: TGTGCCAGCAGCTCTCTAGCCGGCACCGATGAGCAGTTCTTC. Its translation: CASSSLAGTDEQFF.

This rearrangement joins TRBV5-3 to TRBJ1-2, with TRBD1 matching 7 bases. TRBV5-3 is an open reading frame, and its role is uncertain. The CDR3 loop spans 17 amino acids. V dropped 0 bases and J dropped 4; count of bases not matched to a gene: 12. The CDR3 DNA reads TGTGCCAGAAGCTTGGCACTCAGAGTACAGGGGTTCTATGGCTACACCTTC. Translated, it gives CARSLALRVQGFYGYTF.

The rearrangement links TRBV7-2 to TRBJ1-2; no reliable D call. V lost 5 bases to trimming and J lost 7 bases, with 23 bases between them. This CDR3 has 16 amino acids. Germline V CDR1 and CDR2: SGHTA, FQGNSA. CDR3 sequence reads: CASSAPVKRMSSGYTF. DNA of the CDR3: TGTGCCAGCAGCGCACCCGTAAAGAGGATGAGCAGTGGCTACACCTTC. Supplemented by reference TRBV7-2 and TRBJ1-2, the full variable domain reads GAGVSQSPSNKVTEKGKDVELRCDPISGHTALYWYRQSLGQGLEFLIYFQGNSAPDKSGLPSDRFSAERTGGSVSTLTIQRTQQEDSAVYLCASSAPVKRMSSGYTFGSGTRLTVV.

The chain joins TRBV9 to TRBJ2-5; D is possibly TRBD2 (6 bases). Trimming took off 0 bases at V and 7 bases at J, with 13 bases between the two ends. The CDR3 sequence is 14 residues long. Germline lookup yields CDR1 SGDLS and CDR2 YYNGEE. CDR3 nucleotides: TGTGCCAGCAGCGTAGACTACGGGGGTCTGACCCAGTACTTC. Its protein is CASSVDYGGLTQYF.

This chain links TRBV2 with TRBJ1-2, with D unresolved. Trimming cost V 4 bases and J 2 bases, with 8 bases left between them. Germline V lookup: CDR1 SNHLY, CDR2 FYNNEI. The CDR3 is 13 amino acids. The DNA of the CDR3 is TGTGCCAGCAGTGTCTCCGTAAACTATGGCTACACCTTC. Amino acids: CASSVSVNYGYTF. The whole variable domain, filled in from reference TRBV2 and TRBJ1-2, reads EPEVTQTPSHQVTQMGQEVILRCVPISNHLYFYWYRQILGQKVEFLVSFYNNEISEKSEIFDDQFSVERPDGSNFTLKIRSTKLEDSAMYFCASSVSVNYGYTFGSGTRLTVV.

The chain employs TRBV10-3 and TRBJ1-1; maybe TRBD1 (5 bases). The CDR3 has 14 residues. V lost 3 bases, J lost 1 base, and 9 bases lay in between. From germline, CDR1 is ENHRY and CDR2 SYGVKD. As DNA, the CDR3 is TGTGCCATCAGTGACCAGGGCGGGAACACTGAAGCTTTCTTT. Protein product: CAISDQGGNTEAFF.

J is TRBJ1-1 and V is TRBV11-1, with a tentative D call TRBD1 (5 bases). This CDR3 spans 13 amino acids. Trimming pared 7 bases from V and 4 bases from J, leaving 13 bases between. CDR1 and CDR2 from the germline V gene are SGHAT and FQDESV (reference sequence). The CDR3 DNA follows: TGTGCCAGCACCGTACCGGGGGGCACTGAAGCTTTCTTT. Protein: CASTVPGGTEAFF.

The chain joins TRBV7-2 to TRBJ1-2; D call uncertain. From germline, CDR1 is SGHTA and CDR2 FQGNSA. The CDR3 contains 14 residues. Trimming pared 3 bases from V and 6 bases from J, leaving 14 bases between. The CDR3 DNA sequence: TGTGCCAGCAGCTTGACCCGAGGCAAGGATGGCTACACCTTC. This sequence encodes CASSLTRGKDGYTF.

The chain carries TRBV10-3 and TRBJ2-1, with 12 bases matching TRBD1. CDR1 is ENHRY, CDR2 SYGVKD, per germline. The CDR3 covers 18 residues. V was clipped by 9 bases and J by 4 bases; unmatched bases: 16. The CDR3 bases are TGTGCCATAAAACCGGGACAGGGGGCGTCTATTAGGTACAATGAGCAGTTCTTC. Translated: CAIKPGQGASIRYNEQFF.

The chain couples TRBV19 to TRBJ2-7, with 8 bases lining up with TRBD1. CDR3 length equals 14 residues. V shed 4 bases, J shed 0 bases, and the junction held 2 bases outside the gene matches. CDR1 is LNHDA and CDR2 is SQIVND in the germline V gene (reference sequence). In nucleotides, the CDR3 is TGTGCCAGTAGTACCGACAGGGGCTCCTACGAGCAGTACTTC. Protein sequence: CASSTDRGSYEQYF.

The gene calls are TRBV4-3 and TRBJ2-6; tentatively, D is TRBD2 (6 bases). Germline V gives CDR1 LGHNA, CDR2 YSLEER. Trimming took off 3 bases at V and 0 bases at J, with 9 bases between the two ends. The CDR3 consists of 16 residues. The CDR3 DNA follows: TGCGCCAGCAGCCAGGGACTTTACTCTGGGGCCAACGTCCTGACTTTC. Amino acids: CASSQGLYSGANVLTF.

This clone has only a few counts. J is TRBJ1-2 and V is TRBV7-2, with a weak D call TRBD1 (5 bases). The length of the CDR3 is 13 residues. Germline V gene data show CDR1 as SGHTA and CDR2 as FQGNSA. V was shortened by 7 bases and J by 5 bases, with 14 bases between the two germline ends. The DNA for the CDR3 is TGTGCCAGCACCCCTTTGGGGCTTTATGGCTACACCTTC. Translating gives CASTPLGLYGYTF.

This clone has only one observation. The chain uses TRBV6-5 and TRBJ2-1, with 10 bases aligning to TRBD2. The CDR3 is 13 residues long. Per the germline V gene, CDR1 is MNHEY and CDR2 is SVGAGI. V lost 11 bases and J lost 10; bases outside the gene matches: 11. In DNA, the CDR3 is TGTGCCTCAAGGGCTAGCGGGAGTCAGGAGCAGTTCTTC. As protein: CASRASGSQEQFF.

The chain employs TRBV12-3 or TRBV12-4 and TRBJ1-2; tentatively, D is TRBD1 (5 bases). The CDR3 totals 12 residues. Trimming removed 6 bases at V and 4 bases at J, with 9 bases between. The CDR3 nucleotides read TGTGCCAGCAGGACGGGGGTCTATGGCTACACCTTC. The encoded protein is CASRTGVYGYTF.

The table lists this clone with a few counts. The gene calls are TRBV24-1 and TRBJ2-3, with a tentative D call TRBD2 (5 bases). CDR1 is KGHDR and CDR2 is SFDVKD in the germline V gene. The CDR3 contains 15 residues. V was trimmed by 3 bases and J by 6 bases, leaving 15 bases between them. In nucleotides, the CDR3 is TGTGCCACCAGTGATCCAAGGACTCGCCCGGATACGCAGTATTTT. Protein product: CATSDPRTRPDTQYF.